What follows are 26 T cell receptor beta chains derived from one specimen sequenced in a study of cytotoxic CD8 clonotypes in ibrutinib-treated CLL. Clones were sequenced by immunoSEQ multiplex PCR, and TCRdb holds only the in-frame ones, with some missing. This table has 250,000 or so clones, roughly 74% appearing once. The sample here was PBMCs, taken after 24 months of ibrutinib treatment. The receptors derive from a human donor with chronic lymphocytic leukemia.

The V and J genes are TRBV4-2 and TRBJ1-5; the D is unclear. The CDR3 is 15 residues long. Germline values: CDR1 LGHNA, CDR2 YNFKEQ. V lost 1 base to trimming and J lost 2 bases, with 9 bases between them. The CDR3 nucleotides read TGTGCCAGCAGCCAAGCACCGGCGGGCAATCAGCCCCAGCATTTT. Its translation: CASSQAPAGNQPQHF.

This sequence joins TRBV7-8 and TRBJ1-3, with D uncertain. V gave up 1 base and J gave up 1 base, with 5 bases separating them. Germline V gene lookup returns CDR1 SGHVS and CDR2 FQNEAQ. The CDR3 spans 14 residues. The CDR3 DNA reads as TGTGCCAGCAGCTTAGTTGGGTCTGGAAACACCATATATTTT. Translating gives CASSLVGSGNTIYF.

The rearrangement joins TRBV5-1 to TRBJ2-5; D not certain. V shed 3 bases and J shed 2 bases, with 5 bases lying between them. The CDR3 has 12 amino acids. Germline V lookup: CDR1 SGHRS, CDR2 YFSETQ. CDR3 residues: CASSSNQETQYF. CDR3 nucleotides: TGCGCCAGCAGCTCCAATCAAGAGACCCAGTACTTC.

The rearrangement joins TRBV9 to TRBJ2-3; D unclear. Trimming stripped 0 bases from V and 5 bases from J, with 10 bases between. The CDR3 extends over 14 amino acids. Germline-derived CDR1 and CDR2 are SGDLS and YYNGEE. Here the CDR3 reads CASSVESLRDTQYF. The DNA for the CDR3 is TGTGCCAGCAGCGTAGAGTCCCTGAGAGATACGCAGTATTTT.

The chain carries TRBV4-3 and TRBJ2-7; possible D gene TRBD2, 6 bases. The CDR3 sequence is 15 residues long. V lost 1 base and J 2 bases, leaving 12 bases between the germline ends. Looked up from germline, CDR1 is LGHNA and CDR2 is YSLEER. CDR3 sequence: CASSQAAGGTYEQYF. In DNA form, the CDR3 reads TGCGCCAGCAGCCAAGCCGCTGGCGGGACCTACGAGCAGTACTTC.

This chain connects TRBV9 to TRBJ2-7; 11 nucleotides align to TRBD2. Germline V CDR1 and CDR2: SGDLS, YYNGEE. Germline trimming cut 3 bases from V and 5 bases from J; bases unmatched to any gene: 10. This CDR3 comprises 16 residues. The CDR3 DNA reads as TGTGCCAGCAGCGCCGTAGCGGGAGGGCCAGGTGACGAGCAGTACTTC. Encoded protein: CASSAVAGGPGDEQYF.

The V and J genes are TRBV4-3 and TRBJ2-3; D is unclear. The CDR3 sequence is 15 residues long. V lost 0 bases and J 0 bases, leaving 7 bases between the germline ends. Germline CDR1 is LGHNA and CDR2 is YSLEER. CDR3 in DNA: TGCGCCAGCAGCCAAGAGGGCCACAGCACAGATACGCAGTATTTT. Translation: CASSQEGHSTDTQYF.

The chain has TRBV18 and TRBJ2-5; the D gene is possibly TRBD1 (5 bases). CDR1 KGHSH and CDR2 LQKENI come from the germline V gene. V dropped 5 bases and J dropped 2 bases, with 12 bases sitting between them. This CDR3 is built from 14 residues. The CDR3 reads CASSAGFQQETQYF. The CDR3 bases are TGTGCCAGCTCAGCAGGGTTTCAACAAGAGACCCAGTACTTC.

The DNA for the CDR3 is TGTGCCTGGACTCGGGACATATACACCGGGGAGCTGTTTTTT. Protein product: CAWTRDIYTGELFF. This chain uses TRBV30 with TRBJ2-2; TRBD1 might be the D (6 bases). Per the germline V gene, CDR1 is GTSNPN and CDR2 is SVGIG (reference sequence). The length of the CDR3 is 14 residues. V lost 4 bases, J lost 3 bases, and 12 bases lay in between.

The rearrangement uses TRBV6-6 and TRBJ2-3; D remains ambiguous. The length of the CDR3 is 15 residues. In germline, CDR1 is MNHNY, CDR2 SVGAGI (reference sequence). V lost 5 bases, J lost 0 bases, and 12 bases lay in between. The CDR3 protein is CASSPRRPSTDTQYF. CDR3 nucleotides: TGTGCCAGCAGTCCTAGGCGCCCAAGCACAGATACGCAGTATTTT.

Here the CDR3 reads CASSLGTGRNYGYTF. CDR3 nucleotide sequence: TGTGCCAGCAGCTTGGGGACAGGGAGAAACTATGGCTACACCTTC. This rearrangement joins TRBV7-9 to TRBJ1-2; TRBD1 agrees at 9 bases. J was trimmed by 2 bases and V by 3 bases; bases with no gene match: 4. Per the germline V gene, CDR1 is SEHNR and CDR2 is FQNEAQ (reference sequence). The CDR3 is 15 amino acids.

This chain uses TRBV9 with TRBJ1-2; possible D gene TRBD1, 5 bases. The V end lost 3 bases, the J end lost 2 bases, and 14 bases lay between the germline ends. The CDR3 totals 15 residues. Germline loops: CDR1 SGDLS, CDR2 YYNGEE. The DNA of the CDR3 is TGTGCCAGCAGCGGGGGACCCTCCTTAAACTATGGCTACACCTTC. Amino acid sequence: CASSGGPSLNYGYTF.

The CDR3 loop reads CASSEPTQTSGSRYEQYF. The CDR3, as DNA: TGTGCCAGCAGTGAACCGACCCAGACTAGCGGGAGCCGGTACGAGCAGTACTTC. The gene calls are TRBV25-1 and TRBJ2-7, with 12 bases matching TRBD2. The CDR3 runs 18 residues. Unmatched junction bases numbered 12, after V lost 2 bases and J lost 4 bases. CDR1 is MGHDK and CDR2 is SYGVNS in the germline V gene.

Written as DNA, the CDR3 is TGTGCCAGCGGAAGGAGACAGGGGTCCTACGAGCAGTACTTC. Protein product: CASGRRQGSYEQYF. V gene TRBV28 combines with J gene TRBJ2-7, with 8 bases lining up with TRBD1. Unmatched junction bases numbered 7, after V lost 8 bases and J lost 1 base. This CDR3 is built from 14 residues. Germline V lookup: CDR1 MDHEN, CDR2 SYDVKM.

The chain combines TRBV7-2 with TRBJ2-5; D not resolved. The V end was cut by 7 bases, the J end by 1 base, with 10 bases between. Germline CDR1 SGHTA, CDR2 FQGNSA. The CDR3 extends over 13 amino acids. This CDR3 is CASTLSVQETQYF. CDR3 bases: TGTGCCAGCACCCTTTCGGTCCAAGAGACCCAGTACTTC.

This clone showed up just once. The chain couples TRBV7-2 to TRBJ2-1, with 8 bases aligning to TRBD2. There are 16 residues in the CDR3. Trimming at V came to 2 bases and at J to 7 bases, leaving 10 bases not matched to a gene. CDR1 and CDR2 from the germline V gene are SGHTA and FQGNSA. The CDR3 DNA sequence: TGTGCCAGCAGCTTAAGCGCGGTGGCGGGAGGAAATGAGCAGTTCTTC. It codes for CASSLSAVAGGNEQFF.

The chain joins TRBV28 to TRBJ2-7; D uncertain. The CDR3 length is 12 residues. V lost 6 bases and J lost 6, with 12 bases in between. CDR1 is MDHEN and CDR2 is SYDVKM in the germline V gene. In nucleotides, the CDR3 is TGTGCCAGCAGACTCGCTGGGCGCGAGCAGTACTTC. The encoded protein is CASRLAGREQYF.

This rearrangement joins TRBV4-3 to TRBJ2-1; 8 bases map to TRBD1. Germline trimming cut 0 bases from V and 9 bases from J; bases unmatched to any gene: 10. Germline loops: CDR1 LGHNA, CDR2 YSLEER. CDR3 length: 16 residues. In DNA, the CDR3 is TGCGCCAGCAGCCAAGATGCAGGACAGGGAATCTCTGAGCAGTTCTTC. Translating gives CASSQDAGQGISEQFF.

The chain carries TRBV4-1 and TRBJ2-3, with 7 bases fitting TRBD1. Per the germline V gene, CDR1 is MGHRA and CDR2 is YSYEKL. The CDR3 is 15 residues long. Germline trimming cut 4 bases from V and 0 bases from J; bases unmatched to any gene: 4. CDR3 nucleotide sequence: TGCGCCAGCAGCCTGACAGGGATTAGCACAGATACGCAGTATTTT. Residues: CASSLTGISTDTQYF.

The chain carries TRBV9 and TRBJ2-3; 9 positions match TRBD2. This CDR3 is 15 amino acids long. The V and J ends lost 4 bases and 5 bases, in that order; junction bases with no gene match: 8. The germline V gene encodes CDR1 SGDLS and CDR2 YYNGEE. DNA for the CDR3: TGTGCCAGCAGCACAGTAGCGGGAGTAAGAGATACGCAGTATTTT. Residues: CASSTVAGVRDTQYF.

V usage is TRBV5-4 and J usage is TRBJ2-2; the match to TRBD2 covers 8 bases. The V gene's germline CDR1 is SGHNT and CDR2 YYREEE (reference sequence). The ends lost 0 bases at V and 6 bases at J; junction bases unmatched: 4. The CDR3 is made up of 15 amino acids. The CDR3 coding sequence is TGTGCCAGCAGCTTGGCGGGACTAGGTCCCGGGGAGCTGTTTTTT. It specifies CASSLAGLGPGELFF.

This clone was counted only a few times. CDR3 nucleotides: TGTGCCAGCAGCGCGAGGGCAGCGGGAGATTACGAGCAGTACTTC. Its protein product is CASSARAAGDYEQYF. J is TRBJ2-7 and V is TRBV9; 8 bases agree with TRBD2. Per germline, CDR1 SGDLS and CDR2 YYNGEE. V lost 3 bases and J lost 4; bases outside the gene matches: 9. This CDR3 has 15 amino acids.

The chain joins TRBV6-5 to TRBJ1-5; 7 bases are a match to TRBD1. This CDR3 is built from 14 residues. Unmatched junction bases numbered 8, after V lost 5 bases and J lost 7 bases. Germline V gene sequence: CDR1 MNHEY, CDR2 SVGAGI. CDR3 residues: CASSRSTGDQPQHF. The CDR3 DNA sequence: TGTGCCAGCAGTCGGTCCACAGGGGACCAGCCCCAGCATTTT.

This clone was seen once. The chain couples TRBV30 to TRBJ1-1, with D maybe TRBD1 (5 bases). Germline values: CDR1 GTSNPN, CDR2 SVGIG (reference sequence). The CDR3 is 12 amino acids. V was shortened by 4 bases and J by 4 bases, with 10 bases between the two germline ends. The CDR3 nucleotides read TGTGCCTGGACGGGCGGGGGCACTGAAGCTTTCTTT. Translation: CAWTGGGTEAFF.

The chain uses TRBV5-1 and TRBJ1-2; unclear D gene. Germline-derived CDR1 and CDR2 are SGHRS and YFSETQ. The CDR3 loop spans 15 amino acids. V was clipped by 0 bases and J by 0 bases, with 9 bases between them. In nucleotides, the CDR3 is TGCGCCAGCAGCTTGGGTGTCGCGGCTAACTATGGCTACACCTTC. It codes for CASSLGVAANYGYTF.

The chain links TRBV9 to TRBJ1-4; tentatively, D is TRBD1 (5 bases). The CDR3 extends over 14 amino acids. CDR1 is SGDLS and CDR2 is YYNGEE in the germline V gene. V lost 2 bases and J lost 8, with 13 bases in between. The CDR3 DNA reads TGTGCCAGCAGCGTGGGGCAGACCGGGGAAAAACTGTTTTTT. This encodes CASSVGQTGEKLFF.